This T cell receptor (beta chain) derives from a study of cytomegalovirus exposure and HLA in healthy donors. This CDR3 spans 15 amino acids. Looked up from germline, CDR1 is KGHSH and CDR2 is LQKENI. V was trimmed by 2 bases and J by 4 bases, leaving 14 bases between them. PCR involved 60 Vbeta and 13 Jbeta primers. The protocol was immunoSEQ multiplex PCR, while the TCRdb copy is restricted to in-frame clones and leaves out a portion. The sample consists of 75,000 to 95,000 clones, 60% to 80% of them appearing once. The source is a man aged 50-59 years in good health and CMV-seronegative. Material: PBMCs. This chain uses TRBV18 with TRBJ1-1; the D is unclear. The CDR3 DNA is TGTGCCAGCTCACCAAACGGGATTTCGGGCACTGAAGCTTTCTTT. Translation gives CASSPNGISGTEAFF.